This T cell receptor (beta chain) was profiled in a study of blood T cell repertoires in COVID-19. Whole-study context: The analysed material was cDNA or gDNA that came from T cells, B-cell-depleted T cells, or PBMCs.

The germline V gene has CDR1 SGDLS and CDR2 YYNGEE. V dropped 3 bases and J dropped 0 bases, with 31 bases sitting between them. The CDR3 contains 22 residues. Sequenced by immunoSEQ multiplex PCR; TCRdb stores in-frame clones only, minus some. Here the sample spans around 170,000 clones, 85% to 90% being singletons. The TCR originated in a man aged 55-75 years with COVID-19, enrolled during active disease. The chain uses TRBV9 and TRBJ2-1; possibly TRBD2 for D (6 bases). The sequenced sample consisted of peripheral blood. CDR3 sequence reads: CASSAQQPGLSAVYSSYNEQFF. The CDR3 DNA reads as TGTGCCAGCAGCGCCCAACAACCGGGACTCTCGGCGGTATACAGCTCCTACAATGAGCAGTTCTTC.